The clone carrying this TCR beta chain was detected a few times. Just one base apart from a much larger clone, this may be a read error. TCR beta CDR3 sequences were amplified from RNA transcripts. Primed by the HTBI set, a first-round RT-PCR was run on the TCR CDR3. TCRdb re-derived calls from the multiplex PCR reads in MiXCR, one entry per CDR3 protein. The sample lists roughly 180,000 distinct CDR3 sequences, 15% to 20% occurring once. Trimming left V 5 bases short and J 7 bases short, with 17 bases between. The CDR3 length is 14 residues. CDR1 and CDR2 from the germline V gene are MDHEN and SYDVKM. The data derive from a study of T cells in Graves' hyperthyroidism and ophthalmopathy. Study context: At initial diagnosis, before any treatment had begun, peripheral blood was obtained.

The source is a woman in her 50s with Graves' hyperthyroidism. The chain combines TRBV28 with TRBJ1-1; D not certain. Material for sequencing was blood. CDR3 DNA sequence: TGTGCCAGCAGTCGGTTGACATGGTCCGGTGAAGCTTTCTTT. This encodes CASSRLTWSGEAFF.